The rows below give T cell receptor beta chains drawn from one sample of a study of response to subunit inactivated influenza vaccine. TCRdb re-called the RT-PCR reads through MiXCR, storing one row per CDR3 protein. The table has around 790,000 distinct CDR3 sequences, 21% seen once. Sequences were derived from PBMCs from blood, sampled roughly 5 days after vaccination. The receptors were gathered from a middle-aged man who received an inactivated influenza vaccine. Each CDR3 is given with its conserved first and last residue. D genes are given only for firm matches. Clone sizes are given selectively: once, few, many, or a class where the clone is expanded.

NA	NA	TRBV5-5	TRBJ2-7	CASSGDGYYEQYF	TGTGCCAGCAGCGGGGACGGCTACTACGAGCAGTACTTC
few	TRBD1	TRBV7-9	TRBJ2-3	CASSQGQATDTQYF	TGTGCCAGCAGCCAAGGACAGGCCACAGATACGCAGTATTTT
NA	NA	TRBV6-5	TRBJ2-7	CASSSWIGPYEQYF	TGTGCCAGCAGTTCCTGGATAGGCCCCTACGAGCAGTACTTC
few	TRBD1	TRBV27	TRBJ1-2	CASSIGQGGPINGYTF	TGTGCCAGCAGTATCGGACAGGGGGGCCCTATTAATGGCTACACCTTC
NA	NA	TRBV11-2	TRBJ2-7	CASSLAVPNPSYEQYF	TGTGCCAGCAGCTTAGCAGTACCGAACCCCTCCTACGAGCAGTACTTC
few	NA	TRBV10-3	TRBJ2-7	CAISEYGGGGIGYEQYF	TGTGCCATCAGTGAATACGGGGGAGGGGGTATTGGCTACGAGCAGTACTTC
few	NA	TRBV29-1	TRBJ1-2	CSVEEDMVYGYTF	TGCAGCGTCGAAGAGGACATGGTCTATGGCTACACCTTC
NA	TRBD1	TRBV12-3/TRBV12-4	TRBJ2-1	CASSRSGQGNNEQFF	TGTGCCAGCAGCCGATCGGGACAGGGGAACAATGAGCAGTTCTTC
medium-sized	TRBD2	TRBV12-3/TRBV12-4	TRBJ2-1	CASSFQLSGGKYNEQFF	TGTGCCAGCAGTTTCCAGCTAAGCGGGGGCAAATACAATGAGCAGTTCTTC
NA	NA	TRBV20-1	TRBJ1-1	CSAPVRGAGTEAFF	TGCAGTGCCCCAGTGCGGGGCGCGGGTACTGAAGCTTTCTTT
few	TRBD1	TRBV7-9	TRBJ1-5	CASSSGGLGRGNQPQHF	TGTGCCAGCAGCTCAGGGGGACTCGGGAGGGGCAATCAGCCCCAGCATTTT
few	NA	TRBV25-1	TRBJ2-5	CASSPILRGREETQYF	TGTGCCAGCAGCCCCATCCTCCGGGGCAGGGAAGAGACCCAGTACTTC
few	NA	TRBV24-1	TRBJ2-5	CATSDLFETQYF	TGTGCCACCAGTGATTTGTTCGAGACCCAGTACTTC
NA	NA	TRBV10-3	TRBJ1-2	CAISELGGEQSWYGYTF	TGTGCCATCAGTGAGCTGGGAGGGGAGCAATCGTGGTATGGCTACACCTTC
NA	NA	TRBV12-3/TRBV12-4	TRBJ2-2	CASSLALLPGELFF	TGTGCCAGCAGTTTAGCTCTCCTCCCCGGGGAGCTGTTTTTT
many	NA	TRBV20-1	TRBJ2-3	CSATLRTDTQYF	TGCAGTGCTACTTTACGCACAGATACGCAGTATTTT
few	NA	TRBV28	TRBJ2-2	CAAEFRNTGELFF	TGTGCCGCAGAGTTTAGGAACACCGGGGAGCTGTTTTTT
few	NA	TRBV4-1	TRBJ2-7	CASSQPPGYEQYF	TGCGCCAGCAGCCAACCCCCAGGGTACGAGCAGTACTTC
NA	NA	TRBV11-2	TRBJ2-7	CASSFQGRYEQYF	TGTGCCAGCAGCTTTCAGGGCAGATACGAGCAGTACTTC
many	NA	TRBV10-3	TRBJ2-4	CAISPRGTRGKNIQYF	TGTGCCATCAGCCCCAGGGGCACTCGGGGCAAAAACATTCAGTACTTC
few	NA	TRBV7-6	TRBJ2-2	CASSSGTQSPGGELFF	TGTGCCAGCAGTTCCGGGACACAGAGCCCGGGCGGGGAGCTGTTTTTT
few	NA	TRBV29-1	TRBJ2-5	CSSRQSQETQYF	TGCAGCTCGAGACAATCCCAAGAGACCCAGTACTTC
NA	TRBD1	TRBV7-2	TRBJ2-2	CASSSRRGPGELFF	TGTGCCAGCAGCTCCCGCAGGGGGCCCGGGGAGCTGTTTTTT
NA	NA	TRBV10-3	TRBJ1-5	CAISESGAQPQHF	TGTGCCATCAGTGAGTCGGGGGCCCAGCCCCAGCATTTT
NA	NA	TRBV7-2	TRBJ2-4	CASSSLTRQDIQYF	TGTGCCAGCAGCTCCCTGACCAGGCAGGACATTCAGTACTTC
few	TRBD2	TRBV20-1	TRBJ2-7	CSALWEGGYEQYF	TGCAGTGCCCTTTGGGAGGGCGGCTACGAGCAGTACTTC
NA	TRBD2	TRBV28	TRBJ2-7	CASSLSLLAGVYEQYF	TGTGCCAGCAGTTTATCCCTACTAGCGGGAGTCTACGAGCAGTACTTC
many	TRBD2	TRBV7-2	TRBJ2-5	CASSQNSGGETQYF	TGTGCCAGCAGCCAAAATAGCGGGGGAGAGACCCAGTACTTC
NA	NA	TRBV7-2	TRBJ1-4	CASSSETGRWEKLFF	TGTGCCAGCAGCTCGGAAACGGGACGGTGGGAAAAACTGTTTTTT
many	NA	TRBV20-1	TRBJ2-1	CSARGPSANEQFF	TGCAGTGCTAGGGGACCTTCGGCCAATGAGCAGTTCTTC
few	TRBD2	TRBV28	TRBJ2-3	CASSAGTRLGADTQYF	TGTGCCAGCAGTGCCGGGACTAGACTGGGAGCAGATACGCAGTATTTT
few	TRBD1	TRBV6-1	TRBJ1-1	CASSKAVGQGLTEAFF	TGTGCCAGCAGTAAAGCGGTGGGACAGGGACTCACTGAAGCTTTCTTT
NA	NA	TRBV7-9	TRBJ2-7	CASSLGTANLYEQYF	TGTGCCAGCAGCTTAGGGACAGCCAACCTTTACGAGCAGTACTTC
NA	TRBD2	TRBV20-1	TRBJ2-7	CSATGLAGGGYEQYF	TGCAGTGCTACGGGACTAGCGGGAGGAGGGTACGAGCAGTACTTC
once	NA	TRBV7-2	TRBJ2-2	CASRPQQNTGELFF	TGTGCCAGCCGCCCCCAGCAGAACACCGGGGAGCTGTTTTTT
few	NA	TRBV6-2/TRBV6-3	TRBJ1-6	CASSWGSNSPLHF	TGTGCCAGCAGTTGGGGGAGTAATTCACCCCTCCACTTT
NA	TRBD1	TRBV20-1	TRBJ1-1	CSARTGQGGTEAFF	TGCAGTGCTAGAACCGGACAGGGTGGGACTGAAGCTTTCTTT
NA	NA	TRBV2	TRBJ2-5	CASRLDPAAQETQYF	TGTGCCAGCAGATTGGACCCAGCCGCCCAAGAGACCCAGTACTTC
NA	NA	TRBV29-1	TRBJ1-4	CSVEGRLTNEKLFF	TGCAGCGTTGAGGGACGGCTTACTAATGAAAAACTGTTTTTT
many	TRBD2	TRBV6-2/TRBV6-3	TRBJ2-7	CASRRPTSGVSYEQYF	TGTGCCAGCAGAAGACCGACTAGCGGGGTCTCCTACGAGCAGTACTTC
few	NA	TRBV3-1	TRBJ2-3	CASSGTGALTDTQYF	TGTGCCAGCAGCGGAACGGGCGCCCTGACAGATACGCAGTATTTT
NA	TRBD1	TRBV4-2	TRBJ2-7	CASSQTGAAYEQYF	TGTGCCAGCAGCCAGACAGGGGCCGCCTACGAGCAGTACTTC
NA	TRBD1	TRBV19	TRBJ2-2	CASRAGTGNWNTGELFF	TGTGCCAGTAGGGCCGGGACAGGGAACTGGAACACCGGGGAGCTGTTTTTT
NA	NA	TRBV10-3	TRBJ1-1	CAIRVGDGTEAFF	TGTGCCATCAGGGTGGGCGATGGCACTGAAGCTTTCTTT
few	TRBD1	TRBV11-2	TRBJ1-1	CASSIDRVREAFF	TGTGCCAGCAGCATCGACAGGGTCCGAGAAGCTTTCTTT
NA	TRBD1	TRBV12-3/TRBV12-4	TRBJ2-3	CASSLSTGGQYF	TGTGCCAGCAGTTTATCGACAGGGGGGCAGTATTTT